This record looks at one TCR beta chain sequence and its context. Antigen: not known. This sample includes further DNA sequences coding for the same CDR3. This entry comes from a study of shared clonotypes between healthy human individuals. About the research overall: Three plates were used per donor for CD4 naive, three for CD4 memory, two for CD8 naive and one for CD8 memory.

Losses at the gene ends were 3 bases for V and 2 bases for J; bases not matched to a gene: 4. The CDR3 has 14 amino acids. Germline V CDR1 and CDR2: SGHAT, FQNNGV. Notes on the study in general: The genetic and exposure-history diversity represented was limited by few donors.

Sequencing used immunoSEQ multiplex PCR; TCRdb keeps in-frame clones, though not all of them. This sample carries fewer than 1 million clones, 90% to 97% of them seen once, and the ten largest clones take less than 0.3%. Naivety among CD8 cells was defined by CD45RO negativity and positive CCR7 selection, thereby excluding terminally differentiated effector memory CD45RA+ cells. The sequence was collected from a man aged 30-40 years in good health. The chain links TRBV11-2 to TRBJ2-7; 7 positions agree with TRBD2. Sequencing was performed on naive CD8+ T cells sorted from blood. This chain's CDR3 is CASSFGAGAYEQYF. The CDR3 DNA sequence: TGTGCCAGCAGCTTCGGGGCGGGAGCCTACGAGCAGTACTTC.